These 29 T cell receptor beta chains were all obtained from the same sample, sequenced in a study of identical twins. TCRdb fed the 5' RACE reads into MiXCR, producing one record per CDR3 protein. The top ten clones hold around 8% of a sample with about 150,000 distinct CDR3 sequences, under 4.5% of them seen once. Sequenced input: memory T cells sorted from blood. All receptors derive from a man younger than 35 in good health.

The gene calls are TRBV15 and TRBJ2-5; D is possibly TRBD1 or TRBD2 (5 bases each). CDR3 size: 14 residues. Germline CDR1 and CDR2: LNHNV and YYDKDF (reference sequence). Trimming pared 1 base from V and 5 bases from J, leaving 11 bases between. The CDR3 DNA follows: TGTGCCACCAGCAGAGGGACGGGGCACGAGACCCAGTACTTC. It is translated as CATSRGTGHETQYF.

This clonotype has at least ten counts. CDR3 DNA: TGCGCCAGCAGCCAAGTAACTAGCGGGACCACCGGGGAGCTGTTTTTT. Translated, it gives CASSQVTSGTTGELFF. The chain couples TRBV4-1 to TRBJ2-2; 10 bases are shared with TRBD2. V lost 1 base to trimming and J lost 4 bases; unmatched junction nucleotides: 3. Germline values: CDR1 MGHRA, CDR2 YSYEKL. CDR3 length: 16 residues.

The chain recombines TRBV2 with TRBJ2-1, with 11 bases that match TRBD2. This CDR3 has 14 residues. The ends lost 3 bases at V and 5 bases at J; junction bases unmatched: 0. Germline CDR1 SNHLY, CDR2 FYNNEI. CDR3 in amino acids: CASSETSGNNEQFF. CDR3 in DNA: TGTGCCAGCAGTGAGACTAGCGGGAACAATGAGCAGTTCTTC.

This clonotype came up many times. J is TRBJ1-5 and V is TRBV27; D is perhaps TRBD1 (5 bases). Germline V lookup: CDR1 MNHEY, CDR2 SMNVEV (reference sequence). Trimming removed 6 bases at V and 9 bases at J, with 15 bases between. The CDR3 has 13 amino acids. This CDR3 is CASRVGRFTPQHF. The DNA for the CDR3 is TGTGCCAGCAGGGTGGGACGATTTACGCCCCAGCATTTT.

This clonotype was seen many times. CDR3 coding DNA: TGTGCCAGCAGTTACTCGATCCGCAGGGCATCCGGGGAGCTGTTTTTT. Translated, it gives CASSYSIRRASGELFF. J is TRBJ2-2 and V is TRBV6-5; possible D gene TRBD1, 5 bases. Germline loops: CDR1 MNHEY, CDR2 SVGAGI. Trimming pared 0 bases from V and 6 bases from J, leaving 14 bases between. The CDR3 is 16 amino acids.

This clonotype came up many times. The germline gene is not matched at one end of the junction; a read error may be the cause. The chain couples TRBV12-3 or TRBV12-4 to TRBJ2-3, with 7 bases fitting TRBD2. This CDR3 has 15 residues. The CDR3 region is CPSSFSSGKGDTQYF. CDR3 nucleotide sequence: TGTCCCAGCAGTTTTTCTAGCGGAAAGGGAGATACGCAGTATTTT.

This clonotype was detected ten times or more. CDR3 DNA: TGTGCCAGCAGCAGGGGACAGACCCTAGGCTACACCTTC. The encoded protein is CASSRGQTLGYTF. The chain joins TRBV27 to TRBJ1-2; TRBD1 matches 7 bases. The germline V gene encodes CDR1 MNHEY and CDR2 SMNVEV (reference sequence). V was clipped by 6 bases and J by 8 bases; unmatched bases: 9. The CDR3 runs 13 residues.

This clonotype was seen only a few times. The gene calls are TRBV6-1 and TRBJ2-5; D unclear. V lost 7 bases to trimming and J lost 0 bases, with 6 bases between them. Germline lookup yields CDR1 MNHNS and CDR2 SASEGT. There are 12 residues in the CDR3. CDR3 sequence reads: CASTGHQETQYF. The CDR3 DNA reads as TGTGCCAGCACCGGACACCAAGAGACCCAGTACTTC.

This clonotype appeared many times. The chain couples TRBV20-1 to TRBJ1-4; 8 nucleotides align to TRBD1. From germline, CDR1 is DFQATT and CDR2 SNEGSKA (reference sequence). This CDR3 has 12 residues. V was clipped by 6 bases and J by 5 bases; unmatched bases: 2. DNA of the CDR3: TGCAGTGCGAACAGGGGGAATGAAAAACTGTTTTTT. It translates to CSANRGNEKLFF.

This clonotype appeared many times. This likely comes from a read error, as the CDR3 has no conserved phenylalanine or tryptophan at its end. The chain recombines TRBV5-1 with TRBJ2-1; a possible D gene is TRBD2 (5 bases). The V gene lost 2 bases and the J gene lost 12 bases, with 12 bases spanning the gap. CDR1 and CDR2 (germline): SGHRS, YFSETQ. This CDR3 is 12 amino acids long. The CDR3 protein is CASSLGGGAQFL. The CDR3 DNA reads TGCGCCAGCAGCTTAGGAGGCGGCGCGCAGTTCCTC.

This clonotype was counted at least ten times. The J gene is TRBJ1-5, the V gene TRBV27, with D possibly TRBD1 on 6 matching bases. The germline gives CDR1 MNHEY, CDR2 SMNVEV (reference sequence). Trimming shortened V by 2 bases and J by 6 bases, and 14 bases separated the two germline ends. The CDR3 extends over 15 amino acids. The CDR3 is CASSLEQGGSQPQHF. The DNA for the CDR3 is TGTGCCAGCAGTTTAGAACAGGGAGGGAGTCAGCCCCAGCATTTT.

The genes are TRBV5-1 and TRBJ2-3, with a possible D match to TRBD2 (5 bases). Germline CDR1 reads SGHRS; CDR2 reads YFSETQ. This CDR3 is built from 17 residues. V shed 0 bases and J shed 2 bases, with 16 bases lying between them. The CDR3 region has the DNA TGCGCCAGCAGCTTGGGCCGGGAAGGAGGCCCCACAGATACGCAGTATTTT. This codes for CASSLGREGGPTDTQYF.

This clonotype has ten or more counts. The chain carries TRBV14 and TRBJ1-2; D uncertain. The CDR3 runs to 14 residues. Germline assignment: CDR1 SGHDN and CDR2 FVKESK. V lost 4 bases, J lost 10 bases, and 19 bases lay in between. CDR3: CASSPTLGGSVYTF. The DNA of the CDR3 is TGTGCCAGCAGCCCTACACTGGGCGGTTCGGTCTACACCTTC.

This clonotype was found many times. This chain links TRBV2 with TRBJ1-2; tentative D call: TRBD1 (6 bases). The germline V gene encodes CDR1 SNHLY and CDR2 FYNNEI. The CDR3 runs 13 residues. V lost 3 bases and J 4 bases, leaving 9 bases between the germline ends. CDR3 loop: CASSDSGAYGYTF. The CDR3 nucleotides are TGTGCCAGCAGTGATTCGGGGGCCTATGGCTACACCTTC.

This clonotype was detected ten times or more. The gene calls are TRBV6-5 and TRBJ1-5, with no clear D. CDR3 length: 14 residues. Germline V gene lookup returns CDR1 MNHEY and CDR2 SVGAGI. V lost 4 bases and J lost 3, with 10 bases in between. The CDR3 spells CASSSADPNQPQHF. For the CDR3, the DNA is TGTGCCAGCAGTTCAGCAGATCCCAATCAGCCCCAGCATTTT.

This clonotype has at least ten counts. This chain connects TRBV7-6 to TRBJ1-1; tentatively, D is TRBD1 (5 bases). The CDR3 is 15 residues long. Germline CDR1 is SGHVS and CDR2 is FNYEAQ. The ends were cut back, 3 bases at V and 0 bases at J, with 11 bases in the middle. This CDR3 reads CASSFGTAMNTEAFF. The DNA of the CDR3 is TGTGCCAGCAGCTTTGGGACCGCAATGAACACTGAAGCTTTCTTT.

This clonotype was detected ten times or more. The chain couples TRBV7-2 to TRBJ1-1; the D is unclear. The CDR3 is made up of 14 amino acids. Germline CDR1 is SGHTA and CDR2 is FQGNSA. The V end lost 4 bases, the J end lost 2 bases, and 11 bases lay between the germline ends. CDR3 coding DNA: TGTGCCAGCAGCTCAATGACGGCAAACACTGAAGCTTTCTTT. This translates into CASSSMTANTEAFF. The variable domain in full, completed from reference TRBV7-2 and TRBJ1-1, reads GAGVSQSPSNKVTEKGKDVELRCDPISGHTALYWYRQSLGQGLEFLIYFQGNSAPDKSGLPSDRFSAERTGGSVSTLTIQRTQQEDSAVYLCASSSMTANTEAFFGQGTRLTVV.

This clonotype was recorded at least ten times. The J gene is TRBJ2-5, the V gene TRBV7-2; D gene uncertain. This CDR3 is 11 amino acids long. V was trimmed by 1 base and J by 9 bases, leaving 6 bases between them. Germline V lookup: CDR1 SGHTA, CDR2 FQGNSA. The CDR3 DNA follows: TGTGCCAGCAGCTTAGGGTTGTCCCAGTACTTC. Amino acids: CASSLGLSQYF.

This clonotype was seen at least ten times. The gene calls are TRBV5-1 and TRBJ2-4, with 14 nucleotides matching TRBD2. The germline V gene encodes CDR1 SGHRS and CDR2 YFSETQ. With V trimmed by 4 bases and J by 8 bases, 5 bases remained unmatched. CDR3 length: 15 amino acids. The CDR3 sequence: CASSPGLAGEDIQYF. CDR3 in DNA: TGCGCCAGCAGCCCGGGACTAGCGGGAGAGGACATTCAGTACTTC.

This clonotype was detected ten times or more. V gene TRBV5-5 combines with J gene TRBJ2-2; D uncertain. The CDR3 sequence is 13 residues long. V was cut by 4 bases and J by 5 bases, with 9 bases left in between. Germline V gives CDR1 SGHKS, CDR2 YYEKEE (reference sequence). CDR3 bases: TGTGCCAGCAGCCACCCTCAAACCGGGGAGCTGTTTTTT. Protein sequence: CASSHPQTGELFF.

The sample holds many counts of this clonotype. The V call is TRBV13, the J call TRBJ2-1, with 9 bases aligning to TRBD2. The CDR3 is made up of 16 amino acids. The J segment lost 7 bases and the V segment lost 5 bases, leaving 12 bases of the junction unmatched. Germline V CDR1 and CDR2: PRHDT, FYEKMQ (reference sequence). The CDR3 DNA reads TGTGCCAGCAGCCAAGGGGGTAGCGGGAGTCGAAATGAGCAGTTCTTC. Translated, it gives CASSQGGSGSRNEQFF.

This clonotype occurred many times. V is TRBV20-1 and J is TRBJ1-1; 8 positions match TRBD1. The CDR3 runs 15 residues. The V gene's germline CDR1 is DFQATT and CDR2 SNEGSKA (reference sequence). With 5 bases clipped from V and 4 bases from J, the junction kept 12 bases outside the gene matches. The CDR3 region has the DNA TGCAGTGCTTACGCAGAAGACAGGGGTAGCACTGAAGCTTTCTTT. Amino acid sequence: CSAYAEDRGSTEAFF.

This clonotype has a count of ten or more. The rearrangement uses TRBV5-1 and TRBJ2-1, with D perhaps TRBD2 (7 bases). V was cut by 0 bases and J by 5 bases, with 12 bases left in between. Germline lookup yields CDR1 SGHRS and CDR2 YFSETQ. CDR3 size: 15 residues. CDR3 region: CASSLGGGPHNEQFF. The CDR3 coding sequence is TGCGCCAGCAGCTTGGGCGGGGGCCCACACAATGAGCAGTTCTTC.

This clonotype came up many times. This chain links TRBV5-1 with TRBJ2-7; the D is unclear. Germline CDR1 SGHRS, CDR2 YFSETQ. CDR3 length equals 13 residues. Between the trimmed V and J ends, which lost 5 bases and 2 bases, there was a span of 11 bases. CDR3 DNA: TGCGCCAGCAGATGGTCCAGCACCTACGAGCAGTACTTC. Translated, it gives CASRWSSTYEQYF.

This clonotype was observed at least ten times. The rearrangement joins TRBV5-5 to TRBJ2-2, with D maybe TRBD2 (6 bases). The CDR3 is 14 amino acids. Germline V lookup: CDR1 SGHKS, CDR2 YYEKEE (reference sequence). Between the trimmed V and J ends, which lost 3 bases and 6 bases, there was a span of 12 bases. The CDR3 loop reads CASSSYGLSGELFF. In nucleotides, the CDR3 is TGTGCCAGCAGCTCATATGGACTATCCGGGGAGCTGTTTTTT. Based on the CDR3 plus reference TRBV5-5 and TRBJ2-2, the full variable domain is DAGVTQSPTHLIKTRGQQVTLRCSPISGHKSVSWYQQVLGQGPQFIFQYYEKEERGRGNFPDRFSARQFPNYSSELNVNALLLGDSALYLCASSSYGLSGELFFGEGSRLTVL.

This clonotype showed up many times. CDR3 sequence: CASSGLLSNEQFF. CDR3 nucleotides: TGTGCCAGCTCGGGATTACTTAGCAATGAGCAGTTCTTC. The chain has TRBV7-8 and TRBJ2-1; maybe TRBD2 (5 bases). The CDR3 runs to 13 residues. CDR1 SGHVS and CDR2 FQNEAQ come from the germline V gene. V shed 8 bases and J shed 6 bases, with 14 bases lying between them.

A word on this clonotype: This clone may be a read error of a much larger clone one base away. CDR3 sequence: CSADTLDLYNEQFF. The CDR3 DNA follows: TGCAGTGCGGACACCCTGGACTTGTACAATGAGCAGTTCTTC. The chain combines TRBV20-1 with TRBJ2-1; D is possibly TRBD1 or TRBD2 (5 bases each). Germline-derived CDR1 and CDR2 are DFQATT and SNEGSKA (reference sequence). The CDR3 sequence is 14 residues long. V shed 6 bases and J shed 4 bases, with 16 bases lying between them.

Many counts were recorded for this clonotype. The chain links TRBV6-2 or TRBV6-3 to TRBJ2-5; 9 positions agree with TRBD2. Trimming took 2 bases from V and 2 from J; bases not matched to a gene: 9. The V gene's germline CDR1 is MNHEY and CDR2 SVGEGT. The CDR3 totals 17 residues. The CDR3 sequence is CASSYRAGGSLQETQYF. CDR3 nucleotides: TGTGCCAGCAGTTACAGAGCGGGAGGTTCTCTTCAAGAGACCCAGTACTTC.

This clonotype showed up just a few times. This chain uses TRBV11-2 with TRBJ2-7; 7 nucleotides line up with TRBD2. Germline loops: CDR1 SGHAT, CDR2 FQNNGV. This CDR3 comprises 13 residues. V dropped 4 bases and J dropped 6; count of bases not matched to a gene: 6. CDR3 coding DNA: TGTGCCAGCAGCTCGACTAGCCCCCTCGAGCAGTACGTC. Protein product: CASSSTSPLEQYV.